The clone carrying this T cell receptor (beta chain) was seen more than once but under ten times. Its antigen is unknown. The CDR3 runs to 15 residues. Deletions cut 6 bases from V and 1 base from J, with 13 bases between. The germline V gene has CDR1 LNHNV and CDR2 YYDKDF (reference sequence). MiXCR, run by TCRdb on the 5' RACE reads, gives a single entry per CDR3 protein. The sample shows roughly 200,000 distinct CDR3 sequences, 16% of them seen only once. The data were obtained in a study of T-cell memory formation after mild COVID-19. Across the whole study: Most TCR clusters belonged to a single donor. Study outcomes and limitations: From day 15 to 85, contracting clones were balanced between CD4 and CD8, whereas later expanders leaned toward CD4+. In pre-infection memory, a portion of responding clones appeared, which suggested that cross-reactive memory joined. Proof of SARS-CoV-2 specificity was absent for the second-wave clones that crested on day 37.

The chain joins TRBV15 to TRBJ2-1, with D hard to call. Sequenced material: PBMCs or a T cell subset sorted from them (not recorded which). This sequence was found in an adult woman who had mild COVID-19 (a few samples of this study predate the infection). Cell type and time point are not known. DNA of the CDR3: TGTGCCACCAGACCGAAATCCTCTTCCTACAATGAGCAGTTCTTC. It is translated as CATRPKSSSYNEQFF.